Below, 20 T cell receptor beta chains from the same sample are listed, as sequenced in a study of blood T cell repertoires in COVID-19. Sequencing used immunoSEQ multiplex PCR; TCRdb keeps in-frame clones, though not all of them. Here the sample spans 60,000 or so clones, approximately 90% being singletons. The source material was peripheral blood. These receptors were collected from a man in his sixties with acute or convalescent COVID-19.

This clone turned up a few times. The rearrangement uses TRBV30 and TRBJ1-2; the D gene is possibly TRBD1 (6 bases). V dropped 8 bases and J dropped 5 bases, with 18 bases sitting between them. Germline V gene sequence: CDR1 GTSNPN, CDR2 SVGIG (reference sequence). This CDR3 region has 13 residues. CDR3: CAQGPGSVYGYTF. In DNA form, the CDR3 reads TGTGCCCAGGGGCCAGGTTCCGTATATGGCTACACCTTC.

The rearrangement links TRBV2 to TRBJ2-7; 12 nucleotides align to TRBD1. The CDR3 is 15 residues long. Looked up from germline, CDR1 is SNHLY and CDR2 is FYNNEI. J was trimmed by 4 bases and V by 8 bases; bases with no gene match: 9. The CDR3 here is CASGLGTGGVYEQYF. The CDR3, as DNA: TGTGCCAGCGGACTAGGGACAGGGGGCGTTTACGAGCAGTACTTC.

The chain links TRBV4-2 to TRBJ2-6; D remains ambiguous. The CDR3 totals 16 residues. CDR1 is LGHNA and CDR2 is YNFKEQ in the germline V gene. Trimming pared 1 base from V and 1 base from J, leaving 8 bases between. The CDR3 sequence: CASSQVAQSGANVLTF. CDR3 in DNA: TGTGCCAGCAGCCAAGTGGCTCAGTCTGGGGCCAACGTCCTGACTTTC.

The chain employs TRBV7-8 and TRBJ1-5; D ambiguous. Deletions cut 1 base from V and 6 bases from J, with 16 bases between. This CDR3 contains 16 residues. Germline CDR1 is SGHVS and CDR2 is FQNEAQ. The DNA for the CDR3 is TGTGCCAGCAGCTTAGAGGCGGGTCTGGGAGGTCAGCCCCAGCATTTT. This sequence encodes CASSLEAGLGGQPQHF.

V usage is TRBV27 and J usage is TRBJ1-5, with a weak D call TRBD1 (6 bases). The CDR3 is 14 amino acids. CDR1 MNHEY and CDR2 SMNVEV come from the germline V gene (reference sequence). Trimming removed 6 bases at V and 6 bases at J, with 15 bases between. The CDR3, as DNA: TGTGCCAGCAGAGTCACAGGGTACGGTCAGCCCCAGCATTTT. Translation: CASRVTGYGQPQHF.

This chain links TRBV6-2 or TRBV6-3 with TRBJ1-6; D perhaps matches TRBD1 (6 bases). Trimming cost V 2 bases and J 10 bases, with 12 bases left between them. The CDR3 contains 14 residues. Germline CDR1 and CDR2: MNHEY and SVGEGT. The CDR3 sequence is CASSYVAGASPLHF. CDR3 coding DNA: TGTGCCAGCAGTTACGTGGCAGGGGCCTCACCCCTCCACTTT.

CDR3 region: CASRNPGTGSYEQYF. Here the CDR3 DNA reads TGTGCCAGCAGAAACCCCGGGACAGGATCCTACGAGCAGTACTTC. V and J are TRBV6-5 and TRBJ2-7, with 8 bases lining up with TRBD1. CDR1 is MNHEY and CDR2 is SVGAGI in the germline V gene. This CDR3 spans 15 amino acids. V shed 6 bases and J 1 base; nucleotides not matched to a gene: 8.

The rearrangement joins TRBV2 to TRBJ1-1; D is undetermined. V was shortened by 5 bases and J by 8 bases, with 9 bases between the two germline ends. Germline V gives CDR1 SNHLY, CDR2 FYNNEI. The CDR3 runs 11 residues. The CDR3 is CASSKEWEAFF. The DNA of the CDR3 is TGTGCCAGCAGTAAGGAGTGGGAAGCTTTCTTT.

The chain is built from TRBV2 and TRBJ1-6; 8 bases align to TRBD1. Germline CDR1 is SNHLY and CDR2 is FYNNEI. The CDR3 is 14 residues long. Trimming took 6 bases from V and 9 from J; bases not matched to a gene: 7. The CDR3 DNA follows: TGTGCCAGCAGCACGACAGGGGAGAGTTCACCCCTCCACTTT. Its translation: CASSTTGESSPLHF.

The rearrangement links TRBV11-3 to TRBJ2-1; 11 bases map to TRBD2. This CDR3 has 15 amino acids. Germline values: CDR1 SGHNT, CDR2 YENEEA. Trimming at V came to 3 bases and at J to 7 bases, leaving 5 bases not matched to a gene. The CDR3 sequence: CASSFSGGAANEQFF. Here the CDR3 DNA reads TGTGCCAGCAGCTTTAGCGGGGGGGCCGCAAATGAGCAGTTCTTC.

The CDR3 DNA follows: TGTGCCAGCAGCTGGCTGACTAGCGGGGGGGCCTATGTCAATGAGCAGTTCTTC. Amino acids: CASSWLTSGGAYVNEQFF. The rearrangement uses TRBV7-9 and TRBJ2-1; 14 nucleotides line up with TRBD2. From germline, CDR1 is SEHNR and CDR2 FQNEAQ (reference sequence). The CDR3 totals 18 residues. The trim removed 4 bases at V and 6 bases at J, leaving 11 bases unmatched.

This sequence joins TRBV4-1 and TRBJ1-1; maybe TRBD1 (6 bases). The CDR3 is made up of 16 amino acids. The V end was cut by 1 base, the J end by 1 base, with 13 bases between. CDR1 MGHRA and CDR2 YSYEKL come from the germline V gene. As DNA, the CDR3 is TGCGCCAGCAGCCAAGTTTCGGACAGTAGGAACACTGAAGCTTTCTTT. Amino acids: CASSQVSDSRNTEAFF.

This chain joins TRBV3-1 (or the pseudogene TRBV3-2) and TRBJ2-3; 8 nucleotides line up with TRBD2. Germline assignment: CDR1 LGHDT and CDR2 YNNKEL (reference sequence). J lost 4 bases, V lost 1 base, and 13 bases had no gene match. The CDR3 is made up of 18 amino acids. The CDR3 DNA reads as TGTGCCAGCAGCCAAGCGTTGATTAACGGGGGGGCCTCAGATACGCAGTATTTT. This gives the protein CASSQALINGGASDTQYF.

This rearrangement joins TRBV5-1 to TRBJ1-3; possible D gene TRBD1, 5 bases. This CDR3 region has 15 residues. CDR1 SGHRS and CDR2 YFSETQ come from the germline V gene. V lost 3 bases and J 4 bases, leaving 14 bases between the germline ends. The CDR3 loop is CASSSGLTLGNTIYF. CDR3 DNA: TGCGCCAGCAGCTCGGGACTAACCCTCGGAAACACCATATATTTT. Using reference TRBV5-1 and TRBJ1-3 for the parts outside the CDR3, the full variable domain is KAGVTQTPRYLIKTRGQQVTLSCSPISGHRSVSWYQQTPGQGLQFLFEYFSETQRNKGNFPGRFSGRQFSNSRSEMNVSTLELGDSALYLCASSSGLTLGNTIYFGEGSWLTVV.

The genes are TRBV6-1 and TRBJ2-7, with 15 bases identical to TRBD2. The CDR3 extends over 18 amino acids. Unmatched junction bases numbered 13, after V lost 3 bases and J lost 7 bases. Germline V gene sequence: CDR1 MNHNS, CDR2 SASEGT. The CDR3: CASSDHSRTSGGAGEQYF. Here the CDR3 DNA reads TGTGCCAGCAGTGACCATTCAAGGACTAGCGGGGGGGCCGGTGAGCAGTACTTC.

The genes are TRBV5-1 and TRBJ2-7; 8 nucleotides match TRBD1. Germline CDR1 and CDR2: SGHRS and YFSETQ. With V trimmed by 3 bases and J by 3 bases, 8 bases remained unmatched. CDR3 length: 15 residues. The CDR3 reads CASSSRQGIFYEQYF. The CDR3 nucleotides read TGCGCCAGCAGCTCCAGACAGGGGATATTCTACGAGCAGTACTTC.

The V and J genes are TRBV29-1 and TRBJ2-7; D is ambiguous. Germline V CDR1 and CDR2: SQVTM, ANQGSEA. This CDR3 comprises 14 residues. V lost 4 bases and J lost 0, with 13 bases in between. The CDR3 region has the DNA TGCAGCGTTGGGGCTATGGAAGGCTCCTACGAGCAGTACTTC. This codes for CSVGAMEGSYEQYF.

The chain recombines TRBV5-4 with TRBJ2-3, with 11 nucleotides matching TRBD2. Germline lookup yields CDR1 SGHNT and CDR2 YYREEE (reference sequence). There are 18 residues in the CDR3. V lost 6 bases and J lost 2; bases outside the gene matches: 14. CDR3 region: CASKMTSGVNSLTDTQYF. The DNA of the CDR3 is TGTGCCAGCAAAATGACTAGCGGGGTCAACTCCCTCACAGATACGCAGTATTTT.

The rearrangement uses TRBV10-3 and TRBJ2-3, with TRBD2 identical over 7 bases. The CDR3 covers 16 residues. Germline CDR1 is ENHRY and CDR2 is SYGVKD. V lost 1 base and J lost 3; bases outside the gene matches: 7. CDR3 in DNA: TGTGCCATCAGTGAGTGGACTAGATTGAAAACAGATACGCAGTATTTT. Encoded protein: CAISEWTRLKTDTQYF.

With regard to this clone: Other DNA sequences in this sample translate to the same CDR3. This chain joins TRBV3-1 (or the pseudogene TRBV3-2) and TRBJ1-3, with D hard to call. Per germline, CDR1 LGHDT and CDR2 YNNKEL (reference sequence). The V gene lost 0 bases and the J gene lost 2 bases, with 5 bases spanning the gap. The CDR3 is 14 residues long. As DNA, the CDR3 is TGTGCCAGCAGCCAAGACTCGGCTGGAAACACCATATATTTT. Translating gives CASSQDSAGNTIYF.